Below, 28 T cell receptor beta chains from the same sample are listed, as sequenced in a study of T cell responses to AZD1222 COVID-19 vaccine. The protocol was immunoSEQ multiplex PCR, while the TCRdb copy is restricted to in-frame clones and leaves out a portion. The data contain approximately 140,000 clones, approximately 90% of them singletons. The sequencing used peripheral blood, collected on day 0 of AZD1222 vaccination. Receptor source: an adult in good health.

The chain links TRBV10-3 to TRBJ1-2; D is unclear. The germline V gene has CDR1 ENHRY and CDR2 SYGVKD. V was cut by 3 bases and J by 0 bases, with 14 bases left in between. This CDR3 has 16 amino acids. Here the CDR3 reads CAISEGHVTPNYGYTF. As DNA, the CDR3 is TGTGCCATCAGTGAAGGTCACGTCACCCCTAACTATGGCTACACCTTC.

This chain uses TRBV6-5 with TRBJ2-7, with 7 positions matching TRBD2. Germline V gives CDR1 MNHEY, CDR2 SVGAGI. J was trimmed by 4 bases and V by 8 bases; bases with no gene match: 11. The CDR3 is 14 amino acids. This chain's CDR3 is CASGRDLMLYEQYF. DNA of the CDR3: TGTGCCAGCGGGAGGGACCTAATGTTGTACGAGCAGTACTTC.

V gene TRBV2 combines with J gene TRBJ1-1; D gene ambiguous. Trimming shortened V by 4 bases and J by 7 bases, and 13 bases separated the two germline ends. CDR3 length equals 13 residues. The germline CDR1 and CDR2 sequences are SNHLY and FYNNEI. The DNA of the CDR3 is TGTGCCAGCAGTGGTCGGTCAGTGTATGAAGCTTTCTTT. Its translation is CASSGRSVYEAFF.

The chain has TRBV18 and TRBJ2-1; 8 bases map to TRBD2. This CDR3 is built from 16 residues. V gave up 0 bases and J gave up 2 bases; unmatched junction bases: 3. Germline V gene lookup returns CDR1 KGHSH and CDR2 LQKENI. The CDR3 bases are TGTGCCAGCTCACCACCCGGACTAGCTGCCTACAATGAGCAGTTCTTC. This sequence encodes CASSPPGLAAYNEQFF. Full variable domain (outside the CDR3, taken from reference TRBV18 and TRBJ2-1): NAGVMQNPRHLVRRRGQEARLRCSPMKGHSHVYWYRQLPEEGLKFMVYLQKENIIDESGMPKERFSAEFPKEGPSILRIQQVVRGDSAAYFCASSPPGLAAYNEQFFGPGTRLTVL.

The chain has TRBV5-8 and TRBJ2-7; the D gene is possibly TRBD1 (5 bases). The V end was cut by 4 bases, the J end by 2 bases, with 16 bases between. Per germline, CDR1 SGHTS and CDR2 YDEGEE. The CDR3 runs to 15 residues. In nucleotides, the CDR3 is TGTGCCAGCAGCCCACCTACAGGAATTCCCTACGAGCAGTACTTC. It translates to CASSPPTGIPYEQYF.

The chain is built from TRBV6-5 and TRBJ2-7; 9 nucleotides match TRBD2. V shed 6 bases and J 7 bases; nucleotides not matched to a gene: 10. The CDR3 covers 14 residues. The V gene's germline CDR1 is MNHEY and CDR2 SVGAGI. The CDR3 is CASSLSGSGKEQYF. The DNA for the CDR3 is TGTGCCAGCAGCCTTAGCGGGAGTGGTAAGGAGCAGTACTTC.

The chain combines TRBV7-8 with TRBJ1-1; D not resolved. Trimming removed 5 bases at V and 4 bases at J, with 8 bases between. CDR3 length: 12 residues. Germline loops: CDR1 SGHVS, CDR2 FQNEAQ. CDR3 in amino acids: CASSPRATEAFF. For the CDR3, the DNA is TGTGCCAGCAGCCCCCGCGCCACTGAAGCTTTCTTT.

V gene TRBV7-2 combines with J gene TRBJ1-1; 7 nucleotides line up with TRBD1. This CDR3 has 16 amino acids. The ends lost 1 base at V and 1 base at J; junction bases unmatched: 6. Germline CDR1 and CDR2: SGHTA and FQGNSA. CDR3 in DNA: TGTGCCAGCAGCTTAGACGGGACAGCTAAGAACACTGAAGCTTTCTTT. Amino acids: CASSLDGTAKNTEAFF.

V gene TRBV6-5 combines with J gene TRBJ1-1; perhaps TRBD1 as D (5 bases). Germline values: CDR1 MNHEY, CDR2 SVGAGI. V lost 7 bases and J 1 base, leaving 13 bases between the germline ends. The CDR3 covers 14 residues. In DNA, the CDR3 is TGTGCCAGCAAGGCACAGGTCCCGAACACTGAAGCTTTCTTT. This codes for CASKAQVPNTEAFF.

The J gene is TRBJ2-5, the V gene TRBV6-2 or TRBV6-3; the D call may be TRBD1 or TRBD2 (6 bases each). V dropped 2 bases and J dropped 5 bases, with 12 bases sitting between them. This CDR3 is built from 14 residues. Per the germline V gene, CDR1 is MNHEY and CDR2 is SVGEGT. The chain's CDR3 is CASSYGGRGETQYF. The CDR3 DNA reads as TGTGCCAGCAGTTACGGGGGGCGAGGGGAGACCCAGTACTTC.

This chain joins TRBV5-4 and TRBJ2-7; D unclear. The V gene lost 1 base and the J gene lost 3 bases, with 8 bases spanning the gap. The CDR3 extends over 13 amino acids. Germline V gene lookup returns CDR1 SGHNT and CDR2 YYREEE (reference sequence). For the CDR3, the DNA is TGTGCCAGCAGCTTGAGCGTTAACTACGAGCAGTACTTC. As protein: CASSLSVNYEQYF.

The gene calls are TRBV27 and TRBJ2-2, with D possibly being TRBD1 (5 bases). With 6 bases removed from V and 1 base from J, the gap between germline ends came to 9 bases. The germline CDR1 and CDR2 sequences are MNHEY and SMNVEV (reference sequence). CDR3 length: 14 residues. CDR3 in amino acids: CASRGRGNTGELFF. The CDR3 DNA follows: TGTGCCAGCAGGGGTAGGGGGAACACCGGGGAGCTGTTTTTT.

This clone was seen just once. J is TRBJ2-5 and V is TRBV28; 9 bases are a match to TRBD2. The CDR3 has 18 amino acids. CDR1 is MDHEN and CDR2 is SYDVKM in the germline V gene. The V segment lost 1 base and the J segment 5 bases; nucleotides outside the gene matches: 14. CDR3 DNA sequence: TGTGCCAGCAGTTTATCCTGGCGGGAGGGCCTTCTTGGGGAGACCCAGTACTTC. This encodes CASSLSWREGLLGETQYF.

CDR3 DNA: TGTGCCAGCAGCTCGACCGTCAGGGGTGGCTATGGCTACACCTTC. Translated, it gives CASSSTVRGGYGYTF. The rearrangement joins TRBV14 to TRBJ1-2; D possibly corresponds to TRBD1 (6 bases). The CDR3 extends over 15 amino acids. Trimming stripped 5 bases from V and 4 bases from J, with 17 bases between. Germline V lookup: CDR1 SGHDN, CDR2 FVKESK.

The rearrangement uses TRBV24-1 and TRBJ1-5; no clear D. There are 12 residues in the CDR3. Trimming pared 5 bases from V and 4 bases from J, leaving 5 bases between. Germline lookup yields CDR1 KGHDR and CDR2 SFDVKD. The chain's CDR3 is CATSAGNQPQHF. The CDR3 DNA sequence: TGTGCCACCAGTGCGGGAAATCAGCCCCAGCATTTT.

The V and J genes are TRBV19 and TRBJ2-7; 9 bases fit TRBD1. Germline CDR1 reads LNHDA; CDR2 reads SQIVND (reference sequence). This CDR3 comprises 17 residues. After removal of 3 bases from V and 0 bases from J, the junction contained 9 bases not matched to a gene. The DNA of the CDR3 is TGTGCCAGTAGTATTCAGGGGGACAGGGAGAGCTCCTACGAGCAGTACTTC. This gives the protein CASSIQGDRESSYEQYF.

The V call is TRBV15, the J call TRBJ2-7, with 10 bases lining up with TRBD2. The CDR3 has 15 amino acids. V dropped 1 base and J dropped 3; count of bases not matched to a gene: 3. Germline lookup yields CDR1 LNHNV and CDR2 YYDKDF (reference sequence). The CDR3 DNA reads TGTGCCACCAGCAGAGCTAGCGGGAGAAGCTACGAGCAGTACTTC. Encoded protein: CATSRASGRSYEQYF.

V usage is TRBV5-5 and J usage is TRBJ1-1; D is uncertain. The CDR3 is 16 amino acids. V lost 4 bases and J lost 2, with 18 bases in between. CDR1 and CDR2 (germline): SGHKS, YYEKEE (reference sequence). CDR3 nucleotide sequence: TGTGCCAGCAGCCCAACCATAGTCCGGACTAACACTGAAGCTTTCTTT. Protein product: CASSPTIVRTNTEAFF.

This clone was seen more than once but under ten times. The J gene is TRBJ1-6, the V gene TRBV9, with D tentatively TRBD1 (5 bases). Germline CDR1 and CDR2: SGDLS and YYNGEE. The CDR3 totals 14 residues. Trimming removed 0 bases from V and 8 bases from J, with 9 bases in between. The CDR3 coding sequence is TGTGCCAGCAGCGTAGGGGAAGGGGATTCACCCCTCCACTTT. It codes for CASSVGEGDSPLHF.

Here the CDR3 reads CASSYLGVEQFF. DNA of the CDR3: TGTGCCAGCAGTTATCTAGGGGTTGAGCAGTTCTTC. This chain connects TRBV6-6 to TRBJ2-1; D possibly corresponds to TRBD1 (5 bases). CDR1 and CDR2 (germline): MNHNY, SVGAGI (reference sequence). With 3 bases removed from V and 9 bases from J, the gap between germline ends came to 9 bases. The CDR3 runs 12 residues.

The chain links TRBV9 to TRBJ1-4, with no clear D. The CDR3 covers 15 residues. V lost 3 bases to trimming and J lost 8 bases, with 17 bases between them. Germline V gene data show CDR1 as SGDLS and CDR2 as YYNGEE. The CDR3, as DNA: TGTGCCAGCAGCGCCGCCGATAGCCCCGGCGAAAAACTGTTTTTT. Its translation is CASSAADSPGEKLFF.

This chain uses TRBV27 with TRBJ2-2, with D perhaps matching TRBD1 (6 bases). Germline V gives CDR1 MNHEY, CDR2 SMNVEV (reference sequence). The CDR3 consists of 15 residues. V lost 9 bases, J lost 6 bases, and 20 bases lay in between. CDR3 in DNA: TGTGCCAGTAGGACAGACCGGGCCCTCGCCGGGGAGCTGTTTTTT. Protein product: CASRTDRALAGELFF.

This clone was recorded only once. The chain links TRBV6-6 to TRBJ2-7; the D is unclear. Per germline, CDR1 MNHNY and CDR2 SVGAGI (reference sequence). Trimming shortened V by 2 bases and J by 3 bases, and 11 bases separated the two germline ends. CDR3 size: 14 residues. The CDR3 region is CASSYPGVGYEQYF. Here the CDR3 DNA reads TGTGCCAGCAGTTACCCTGGAGTAGGCTACGAGCAGTACTTC.

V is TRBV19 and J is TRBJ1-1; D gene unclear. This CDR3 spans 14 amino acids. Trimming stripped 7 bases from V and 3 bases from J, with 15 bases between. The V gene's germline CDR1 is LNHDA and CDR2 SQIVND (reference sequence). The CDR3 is CASTLAGRDTEAFF. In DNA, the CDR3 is TGTGCCAGTACACTCGCCGGGAGGGACACTGAAGCTTTCTTT.

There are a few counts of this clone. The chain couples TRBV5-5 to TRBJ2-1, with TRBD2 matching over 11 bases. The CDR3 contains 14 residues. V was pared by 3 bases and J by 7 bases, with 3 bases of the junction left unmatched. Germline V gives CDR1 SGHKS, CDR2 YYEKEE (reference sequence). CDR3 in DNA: TGTGCCAGCAGCTCCACTAGCGGGAGAAATGAGCAGTTCTTC. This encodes CASSSTSGRNEQFF.

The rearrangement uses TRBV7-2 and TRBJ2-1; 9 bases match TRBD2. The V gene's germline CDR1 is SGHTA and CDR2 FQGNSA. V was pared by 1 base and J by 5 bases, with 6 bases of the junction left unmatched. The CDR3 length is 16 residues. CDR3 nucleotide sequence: TGTGCCAGCAGCTTAGTGGCTAGCGGGGCAAACAATGAGCAGTTCTTC. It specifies CASSLVASGANNEQFF.

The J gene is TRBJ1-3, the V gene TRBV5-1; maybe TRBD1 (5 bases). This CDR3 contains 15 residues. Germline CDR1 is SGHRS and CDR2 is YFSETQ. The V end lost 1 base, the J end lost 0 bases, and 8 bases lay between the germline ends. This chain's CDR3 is CASSLWGSSGNTIYF. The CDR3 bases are TGCGCCAGCAGCTTGTGGGGGAGCTCTGGAAACACCATATATTTT.

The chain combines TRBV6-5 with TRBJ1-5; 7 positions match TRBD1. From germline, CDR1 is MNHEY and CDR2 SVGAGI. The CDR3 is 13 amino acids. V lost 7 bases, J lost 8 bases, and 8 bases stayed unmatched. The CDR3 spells CASMATGWEPQHF. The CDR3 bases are TGTGCCAGCATGGCGACAGGGTGGGAGCCCCAGCATTTT.